The T cell receptor beta chain described here comes from a study of OX40 agonist ivuxolimab in advanced cancers. The table came from immunoSEQ multiplex PCR; TCRdb's copy has only in-frame clones and leaves some out. The data show 37,000 or so clones, about 88% seen once. Deletions cut 7 bases from V and 4 bases from J, with 10 bases between. Germline V CDR1 and CDR2: MNHEY, SVGAGI. The CDR3 contains 12 residues. The receptor was isolated from an adult with an advanced solid tumor such as melanoma, head and neck, liver or kidney cancer. The sample here was CD4+ or CD8+ T cells sorted from blood, taken in a trial of the OX40 agonist ivuxolimab. V is TRBV6-5 and J is TRBJ1-1, with D tentatively TRBD1 (5 bases). Written as DNA, the CDR3 is TGTGCCAGCAACCGAGGGGCCACTGAAGCTTTCTTT. Protein product: CASNRGATEAFF.